This TCR beta chain derives from a study of somatic mutations in cytotoxic T cells in rheumatoid arthritis. About the research overall: Flow sorting yielded some V beta antibody-stained T-cell populations at nearly 100% purity, among them V beta1+ cells sequenced for TCRB.

On this clone itself: As yet, its antigen is unknown.

General study results and limits: Comparison of CD8+ T-cell clonality between rheumatoid arthritis patients and age-matched healthy controls yielded no significant difference.

TCRdb's table, derived via immunoSEQ multiplex PCR, lists solely in-frame clones and lacks some. The table has 35,000 to 45,000 clones, under 85% seen once. CDR3 length equals 15 residues. V lost 2 bases, J lost 4 bases, and 15 bases lay in between. Germline values: CDR1 SGDLS, CDR2 YYNGEE. Recruitment of healthy controls drew on blood donors, who had a median age of about 53 years (range about 20-80) and were 45% to 65% female. Positive magnetic bead selection, which isolated the CD4+ and CD8+ cells, was followed by a flow cytometry check of purity. Sequenced sample: CD8+ T cells sorted from blood. J is TRBJ2-5 and V is TRBV9; a possible D gene is TRBD2 (6 bases). This clonotype was obtained from a man aged 35 to 55 in good health. CDR3 bases: TGTGCCAGCAGCGTGGGGGGAGGACCCACAGAGACCCAGTACTTC. It translates to CASSVGGGPTETQYF.